This record looks at one TCR beta chain sequence and its context. The source of the sample is a study of blood T cell repertoires in COVID-19. For the study at large: Spain, Italy and the United States supplied samples that represented acute and convalescent COVID-19.

Study processing details: Amplification of reference gene primers provided the estimated nucleated cell counts. Data came from immunoSEQ multiplex PCR; TCRdb stores just in-frame clones and leaves some out. The V and J calls and the clone size are those of that table, but D and trimming were determined from the DNA. The top ten hold about 9.4% of the sample, which has around 390,000 clones, about 86% seen once. Which cohort a participant joined came from the clinical history participants gave. Recovery among Cohort 3 donors was established by two negative PCRs, clearance, or symptom resolution. Trimming stripped 3 bases from V and 0 bases from J, with 9 bases between. The CDR3 sequence is 14 residues long. Germline V lookup: CDR1 KGHSH, CDR2 LQKENI.

The J gene is TRBJ2-7, the V gene TRBV18; D possibly corresponds to TRBD2 (5 bases). Sequencing was done on a sample of PBMCs or T cells enriched from blood (not recorded which). The clonotype originates from a woman in her forties or fifties who had recovered from COVID-19. This CDR3 is CASSPGEYSYEQYF. CDR3 nucleotide sequence: TGTGCCAGCTCACCTGGGGAGTACTCCTACGAGCAGTACTTC.